The source of this T cell receptor (beta chain) is a study of blood T cell repertoires in COVID-19 (TCRdb year 2020). Concerning the study at large: Samples covering the acute and convalescent phases of COVID-19 were provided by collaborators in the United States, Italy and Spain. The repertoires were released in a freely available public database intended as a resource for research on the immune response to SARS-CoV-2. A de-identified subject ID, COVID-19 status, age in years and sex were almost always included in the sample metadata. The material from the prospective study consisted of cDNA or gDNA derived from T cells, B-cell-depleted T cells, or PBMCs. Subjects who had been exposed to COVID-19, were actively infected with it, or had recovered from it provided the deeply sampled blood TCRbeta repertoires that made up the dataset. The samples were drawn from the first 160 participants of the ongoing ImmuneRACE study and from 950 to 1,500 subjects provided by 6 global collaborators. Where available, HLA class I and class II types were obtained from metadata supplied by the sample provider rather than from assay-based typing.

At one collaborating source in Seattle, patients were enrolled during active infection and were followed longitudinally through the course of disease. The collaborating institutions used their own protocols to collect whole blood in K2EDTA tubes. Collaborator samples were shipped for TCRbeta analysis as frozen whole blood, isolated PBMCs, or DNA extracted from either sample type. With respect to this clone: Its antigen is unknown. Base qualities are not at hand, and no much larger clone is one base apart.

The immunoSEQ Assay, a bias-controlled multiplex PCR, was used to amplify TCRbeta CDR3 regions from genomic DNA. Per the original workflow: Nucleated cell counts per sample were estimated from amplification of reference gene primers within the assay. Sequence reads were collapsed and filtered to measure the absolute abundance of every unique TCRbeta CDR3 rearrangement. Productive Simpson clonality was computed per sample as the square root of Simpson's diversity index over productive rearrangements. TCRdb took this table from immuneACCESS and kept in-frame rearrangements with V and J called. Such tables lack part of the clones; where checked against another copy, unresolved V genes explain under half of the gap, and the rest is unexplained. V and J calls and clone size are copied from that table; D and trimming were computed from the DNA. The sample records hundreds of thousands of clones, 75% to 90% of which are singletons. The ten largest account for 7.1% of the sample.

The germline V gene (reference sequence) yields GTSNPN for CDR1 and SVGIG for CDR2. The V and J ends are trimmed by 2 bases and 6 bases, leaving 13 bases between them. Counted from cysteine to phenylalanine, this CDR3 has 13 amino acids. The retained sequence is limited to the CDR3, 39 bases, with the frame set at the first base. Paper-wide results and their limitations: Clinical and demographic metadata were provided uncurated, with the amount varying by source and participant.

The rearranged segments are TRBV30 and TRBJ1-2; TRBD1 could be the D gene, as 5 bases match. The TCR sequence derives from a woman aged 60-75 years with COVID-19, enrolled during active disease. Sequencing used peripheral blood. The DNA is TGTGCCTGGAGTTTTCCAGGGAGGGATGGCTACACCTTC. Its translation reads: CAWSFPGRDGYTF.